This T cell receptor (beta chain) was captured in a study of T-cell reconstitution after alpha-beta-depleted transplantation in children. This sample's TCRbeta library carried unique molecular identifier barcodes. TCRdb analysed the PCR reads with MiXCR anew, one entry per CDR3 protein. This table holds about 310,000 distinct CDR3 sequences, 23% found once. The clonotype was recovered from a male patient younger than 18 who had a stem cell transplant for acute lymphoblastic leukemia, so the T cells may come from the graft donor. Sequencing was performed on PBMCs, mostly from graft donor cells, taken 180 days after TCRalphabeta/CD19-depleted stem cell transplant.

The CDR3 bases are TGCGCCAGCAGTCAACAAGGGGATCGGGACTACGAGCAGTACTTC. Its protein is CASSQQGDRDYEQYF. This chain joins TRBV23-1 and TRBJ2-7; D might be TRBD1 or TRBD2, each matching 5 bases. TRBV23-1 is noted as an ORF with a role that remains uncertain. Trimming shortened V by 2 bases and J by 3 bases, and 14 bases separated the two germline ends. This CDR3 region has 15 residues.